This entry is about one T cell receptor beta chain. Its antigen is not known. The study ran its PCR with 60 Vbeta and 13 Jbeta primers. Only in-frame clones appear in the TCRdb table, and some are missing; sequencing was by immunoSEQ multiplex PCR. The table shows 130,000 or so clones, with roughly 70% occurring only once. The CDR3 covers 14 residues. Germline CDR1 reads SGHVS; CDR2 reads FQNEAQ. Trimming took 2 bases from V and 1 from J, leaving 8 bases between them. These data are taken from a study of cytomegalovirus exposure and HLA in healthy donors. General observations from the study: TCR beta sequences reportedly predicted most subjects' HLA-A and HLA-B alleles accurately. Later analysis associated a missense DCLRE1C variant with TCR beta V- and J-gene trimming. Fewer N-insertions than the roughly 700-donor mean were reportedly shown by an Asian-associated ancestry cluster in a later analysis.

This TCR derives from a man aged 18 to 29 in good health and CMV-seropositive. The sequenced material came from PBMCs. The chain carries TRBV7-8 and TRBJ1-1; no clear D gene. This chain's CDR3 is CASSLISGNTEAFF. Here the CDR3 DNA reads TGTGCCAGCAGCTTAATATCGGGGAACACTGAAGCTTTCTTT.